This is a list of T cell receptor beta chains from one sample in a study of OX40 agonist ivuxolimab in advanced cancers. Profiled with immunoSEQ multiplex PCR; TCRdb holds only in-frame clones, not every one. This sample carries about 45,000 clones, around 90% of them seen once, and the ten largest clones take roughly a sixth. The material was CD4+ or CD8+ T cells sorted from blood, obtained in a trial of the OX40 agonist ivuxolimab. The receptors here all came from an adult with an advanced solid tumor such as melanoma, head and neck, liver or kidney cancer. CDR3s include the opening cysteine and the closing phenylalanine or tryptophan. D genes are given only for firm matches. A row's size may be missing; if present it is once, few, many or a size class.

TRBJ1-1 TRBV4-1 . . CASSRDGLNTEAFF TGCGCCAGCAGCCGAGACGGTCTGAACACTGAAGCTTTCTTT
TRBJ1-1 TRBV6-5 . TRBD1 CASSYWGTEQNTEAFF TGTGCCAGCAGTTACTGGGGGACAGAGCAGAACACTGAAGCTTTCTTT
TRBJ2-5 TRBV9 . TRBD2 CASGGGNQETQYF TGTGCCAGCGGCGGGGGAAACCAAGAGACCCAGTACTTC
TRBJ2-5 TRBV27 . . CASSLSQFRTQYF TGTGCCAGCAGTTTATCTCAATTTAGGACCCAGTACTTC
TRBJ1-6 TRBV23-1 . TRBD1 CASSWAGTGDNSYNSPLHF TGCGCCAGCAGTTGGGCCGGGACAGGGGACAACTCCTATAATTCACCCCTCCACTTT
TRBJ2-1 TRBV7-9 . . CASSLDPTSDFPGEQFF TGTGCCAGCAGCTTAGATCCGACGAGCGACTTCCCCGGTGAGCAGTTCTTC
TRBJ2-7 TRBV19 . . CASSISILEGYEQYF TGTGCCAGTAGTATATCTATCTTGGAGGGCTACGAGCAGTACTTC
TRBJ1-1 TRBV4-1 . . CASSQDDRPNTEAFF TGCGCCAGCAGCCAAGACGATCGTCCGAACACTGAAGCTTTCTTT
TRBJ2-7 TRBV15 . TRBD1 CATSGPTGGNYEQYF TGTGCCACCAGCGGACCAACAGGGGGTAACTACGAGCAGTACTTC
TRBJ2-1 TRBV9 once TRBD1 CASSSGTGGYNEQFF TGTGCCAGCAGCTCCGGGACAGGGGGCTACAATGAGCAGTTCTTC
TRBJ2-7 TRBV9 . TRBD2 CASSVGGSYEQYF TGTGCCAGCAGCGTGGGGGGGTCCTACGAGCAGTACTTC
TRBJ2-5 TRBV5-1 . . CASSLWGPGATQETQYF TGCGCCAGCAGCTTGTGGGGCCCAGGAGCCACCCAGGAGACCCAGTACTTC
TRBJ2-3 TRBV9 . . CASSVGPGTDTQYF TGTGCCAGCAGCGTAGGACCAGGCACAGATACGCAGTATTTT
TRBJ2-2 TRBV6-4 . . CASSEGQGDTGELFF TGTGCCAGCAGTGAAGGGCAGGGAGACACCGGGGAGCTGTTTTTT
TRBJ2-5 TRBV29-1 once . CSVAISGETQYF TGCAGCGTTGCTATTTCAGGGGAGACCCAGTACTTC
TRBJ2-3 TRBV5-6 once TRBD2 CASIAAGGHADTQYF TGTGCCAGCATCGCGGCGGGGGGGCACGCAGATACGCAGTATTTT
TRBJ1-2 TRBV13 once . CASSLGGTRRGNDGYTF TGTGCCAGCAGCTTAGGCGGTACTCGGAGAGGGAACGATGGCTACACCTTC
TRBJ1-1 TRBV6-5 few TRBD1 CASSRTGWNTEAFF TGTGCCAGCTCCCGGACAGGGTGGAACACTGAAGCTTTCTTT
TRBJ1-5 TRBV6-1 few TRBD1 CASSAWTGLNQPQHF TGTGCCAGCAGTGCGTGGACAGGGCTGAATCAGCCCCAGCATTTT
TRBJ2-7 TRBV5-4 . TRBD1 CASSLLPGQGGEQYF TGTGCCAGCAGCTTGCTCCCGGGACAGGGAGGAGAGCAGTACTTC
TRBJ2-3 TRBV5-1 . . CASSKAETSTDTQYF TGCGCCAGCAGCAAAGCGGAAACTAGCACAGATACGCAGTATTTT
TRBJ1-2 TRBV5-6 . . CASSLREGFDYGYTF TGTGCCAGCAGCTTGCGGGAGGGGTTCGACTATGGCTACACCTTC
TRBJ2-6 TRBV7-9 . . CASSPQHSSGANVLTF TGTGCCAGCAGCCCCCAACACTCCTCTGGGGCCAACGTCCTGACTTTC
TRBJ1-5 TRBV27 . . CASRMVGQGNQPQHF TGTGCCAGCAGAATGGTAGGGCAAGGCAATCAGCCCCAGCATTTT
TRBJ2-3 TRBV13 . . CASSPRTGGTDTQYF TGTGCCAGCAGCCCAAGGACTGGAGGTACAGATACGCAGTATTTT
TRBJ1-5 TRBV30 . . CAWSPGDSNQPQHF TGTGCCTGGAGTCCAGGGGATAGCAATCAGCCCCAGCATTTT
TRBJ1-5 TRBV9 few . CASSVDWIPNQPQHF TGTGCCAGCAGCGTAGATTGGATTCCCAATCAGCCCCAGCATTTT
TRBJ1-5 TRBV4-1 . . CASSQDSRVSQPQHF TGCGCCAGCAGCCAAGATTCCAGGGTTAGTCAGCCCCAGCATTTT
TRBJ2-7 TRBV9 . . CASSVRDSSYEQYF TGTGCCAGCAGCGTTCGAGACAGCTCCTACGAGCAGTACTTC
TRBJ2-7 TRBV7-8 . TRBD1 CASSLVFVGQSHDEQYF TGTGCCAGCAGCTTAGTGTTCGTGGGACAGTCCCATGACGAGCAGTACTTC
TRBJ2-1 TRBV10-3 . . CAISHRTSYNEQFF TGTGCCATCAGCCATCGTACCTCCTACAATGAGCAGTTCTTC
TRBJ2-1 TRBV6-4 once TRBD2 CASSVGAGGYSSYNEQFF TGTGCCAGCAGTGTTGGGGCGGGGGGGTACAGCTCCTACAATGAGCAGTTCTTC
TRBJ2-7 TRBV2 . . CASSELGLNYEQYF TGTGCCAGCAGTGAATTGGGGTTGAACTACGAGCAGTACTTC
TRBJ2-5 TRBV10-2 . TRBD2 CASSELVGVAGSVAETQYF TGCGCCAGCAGTGAACTGGTCGGGGTAGCGGGATCGGTCGCGGAGACCCAGTACTTC
TRBJ2-5 TRBV4-1 . TRBD2 CASSQDIAGFVETQYF TGCGCCAGCAGCCAAGACATAGCGGGGTTTGTAGAGACCCAGTACTTC
TRBJ2-1 TRBV7-3 . . CASSWGIGDSMINEQFF TGTGCCAGCAGCTGGGGGATAGGGGACTCGATGATCAATGAGCAGTTCTTC
TRBJ2-2 TRBV30 . TRBD2 CALSQAGHTGELFF TGTGCCCTGAGCCAAGCGGGACACACCGGGGAGCTGTTTTTT
TRBJ1-2 TRBV6-6 . TRBD1 CATKDRGIPNYGYTF TGTGCCACCAAGGACAGGGGCATTCCTAACTATGGCTACACCTTC
TRBJ1-2 TRBV4-1 . . CASSPRANRDVGYTF TGCGCCAGCAGCCCCCGGGCTAACAGGGACGTTGGCTACACCTTC
TRBJ2-1 TRBV28 . TRBD1 CASSLGQGNEQFF TGTGCCAGCAGTTTAGGACAGGGCAATGAGCAGTTCTTC
TRBJ2-1 TRBV6-5 . . CASSLWQAEWIF TGTGCCAGCAGCCTCTGGCAGGCCGAGTGGATCTTC
TRBJ2-7 TRBV7-9 . . CASSFGAYEQYF TGTGCCAGCAGCTTCGGGGCTTACGAGCAGTACTTC
TRBJ2-7 TRBV10-3 . TRBD2 CAISVWASGSSSYEQYF TGTGCCATCAGTGTATGGGCTAGCGGGAGTAGCTCCTACGAGCAGTACTTC
TRBJ2-5 TRBV6-6 few . CASSYSVGLQETQYF TGTGCCAGCAGTTACTCAGTGGGACTGCAAGAGACCCAGTACTTC